This T cell receptor beta chain emerged from a study of Ad26.COV2.S vaccination and SARS-CoV-2 variants. In the study overall: Intramuscular Ad26.COV2.S at 5x10^10 or 1x10^11 viral particles.

Treatment denoted: some 20 received Ad26.COV2.S at low or high dose, single or two shots; about 5 received placebo; per-sample allocation not given. Day 63 following the first vaccine or placebo injection was when the samples were taken. What was given as vaccine was an Ad26 vector encoding Wuhan-strain SARS-CoV-2 spike. V was clipped by 4 bases and J by 2 bases, with 9 bases between them. Germline CDR1 LNHNV, CDR2 YYDKDF (reference sequence). This CDR3 has 13 amino acids. Sequencing was performed with immunoSEQ multiplex PCR; in TCRdb, only in-frame clones are kept and a portion is missing. Of 300,000 to 350,000 clones listed, about nine tenths are singletons.

The sequence was obtained from a person aged 18-60 years who received the Ad26.COV2.S COVID-19 vaccine or a placebo. J is TRBJ2-7 and V is TRBV15, with D possibly TRBD1 on 6 matching bases. The sample was peripheral blood, taken in a trial of Ad26.COV2.S vaccine versus placebo. The CDR3 spells CATSTDRTYEQYF. Here the CDR3 DNA reads TGTGCCACCAGCACGGACAGAACCTACGAGCAGTACTTC.